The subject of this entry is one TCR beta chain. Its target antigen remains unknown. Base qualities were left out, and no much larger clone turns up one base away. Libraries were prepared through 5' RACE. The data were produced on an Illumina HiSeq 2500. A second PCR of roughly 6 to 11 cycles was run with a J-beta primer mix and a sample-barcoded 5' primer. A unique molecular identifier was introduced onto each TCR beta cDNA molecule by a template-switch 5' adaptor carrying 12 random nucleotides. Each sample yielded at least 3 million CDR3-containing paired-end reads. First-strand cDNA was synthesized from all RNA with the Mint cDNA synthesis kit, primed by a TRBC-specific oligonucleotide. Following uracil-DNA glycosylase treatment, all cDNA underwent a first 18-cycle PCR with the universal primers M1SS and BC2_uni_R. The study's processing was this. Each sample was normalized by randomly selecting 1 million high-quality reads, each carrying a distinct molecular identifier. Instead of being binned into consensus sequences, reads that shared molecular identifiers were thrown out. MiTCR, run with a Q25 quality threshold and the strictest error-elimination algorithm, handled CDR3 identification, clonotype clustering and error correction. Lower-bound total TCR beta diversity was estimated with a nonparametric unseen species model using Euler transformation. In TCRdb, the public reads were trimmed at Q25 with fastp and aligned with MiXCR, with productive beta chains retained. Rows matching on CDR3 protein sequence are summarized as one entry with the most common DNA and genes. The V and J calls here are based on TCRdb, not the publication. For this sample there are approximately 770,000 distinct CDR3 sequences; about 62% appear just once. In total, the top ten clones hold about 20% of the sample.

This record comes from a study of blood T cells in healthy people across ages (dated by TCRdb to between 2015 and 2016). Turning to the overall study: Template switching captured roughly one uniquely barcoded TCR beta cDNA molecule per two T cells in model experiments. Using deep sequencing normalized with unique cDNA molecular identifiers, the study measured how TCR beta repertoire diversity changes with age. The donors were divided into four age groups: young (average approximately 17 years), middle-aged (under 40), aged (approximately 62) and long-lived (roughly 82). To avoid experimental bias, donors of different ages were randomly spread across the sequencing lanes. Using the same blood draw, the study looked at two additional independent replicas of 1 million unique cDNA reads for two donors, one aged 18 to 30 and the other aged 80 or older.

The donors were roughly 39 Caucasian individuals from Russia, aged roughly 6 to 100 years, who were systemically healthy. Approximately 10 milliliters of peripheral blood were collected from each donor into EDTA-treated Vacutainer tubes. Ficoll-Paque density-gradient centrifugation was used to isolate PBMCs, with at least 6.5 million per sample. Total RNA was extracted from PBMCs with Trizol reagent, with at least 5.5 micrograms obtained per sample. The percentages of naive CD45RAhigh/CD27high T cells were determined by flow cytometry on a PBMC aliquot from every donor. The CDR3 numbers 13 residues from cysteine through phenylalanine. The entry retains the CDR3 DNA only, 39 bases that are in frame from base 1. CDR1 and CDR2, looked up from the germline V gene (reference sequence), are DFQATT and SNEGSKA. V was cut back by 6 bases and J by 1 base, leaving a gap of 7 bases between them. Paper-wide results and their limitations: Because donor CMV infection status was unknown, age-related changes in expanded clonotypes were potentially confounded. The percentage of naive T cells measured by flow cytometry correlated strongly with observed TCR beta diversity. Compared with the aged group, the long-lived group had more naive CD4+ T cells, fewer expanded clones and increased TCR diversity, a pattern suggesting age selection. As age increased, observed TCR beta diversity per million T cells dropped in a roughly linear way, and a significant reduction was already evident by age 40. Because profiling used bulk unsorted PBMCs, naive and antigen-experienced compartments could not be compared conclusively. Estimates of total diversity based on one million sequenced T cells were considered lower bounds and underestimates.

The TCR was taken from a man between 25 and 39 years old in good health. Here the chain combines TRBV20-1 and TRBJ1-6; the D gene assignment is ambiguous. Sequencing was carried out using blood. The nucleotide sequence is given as TGCAGTGCCCGGGATTCCTATAATTCACCCCTCCACTTT. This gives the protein CSARDSYNSPLHF.